Here is one T cell receptor beta chain with its context. Its antigen is currently unknown. The authors ran a second PCR of roughly 6 to 12 cycles using a sample-barcoded 5' primer and a J-beta primer mix. Tagging of each cDNA molecule was performed by a template-switch adaptor with 12 random nucleotides. TCRdb reprocessed the 5' RACE reads via MiXCR and lists one record per CDR3 protein. The sample contains around 1.5 million distinct CDR3 sequences, roughly a third of which appear only once. The CDR3 runs to 13 residues. The V end lost 5 bases, the J end lost 3 bases, and 13 bases lay between the germline ends. Germline CDR1 reads SQVTM; CDR2 reads ANQGSEA. This entry belongs to a study of blood T cells in healthy people across ages. In the study overall: Template switching recovered approximately one barcoded beta molecule for every two T cells. The study's findings and limits: There were more naive CD4+ cells and higher diversity in long-lived donors than in aged donors.

The sequence came from a woman in her twenties or thirties in good health. What was sequenced was blood. The chain combines TRBV29-1 with TRBJ1-1, with D perhaps matching TRBD1 (5 bases). The CDR3 sequence is CSVCAPGDTEAFF. CDR3 DNA: TGCAGCGTTTGTGCCCCGGGGGACACTGAAGCTTTCTTT. Drawing the rest from reference TRBV29-1 and TRBJ1-1, the complete variable domain is SAVISQKPSRDICQRGTSLTIQCQVDSQVTMMFWYRQQPGQSLTLIATANQGSEATYESGFVIDKFPISRPNLTFSTLTVSNMSPEDSSIYLCSVCAPGDTEAFFGQGTRLTVV.